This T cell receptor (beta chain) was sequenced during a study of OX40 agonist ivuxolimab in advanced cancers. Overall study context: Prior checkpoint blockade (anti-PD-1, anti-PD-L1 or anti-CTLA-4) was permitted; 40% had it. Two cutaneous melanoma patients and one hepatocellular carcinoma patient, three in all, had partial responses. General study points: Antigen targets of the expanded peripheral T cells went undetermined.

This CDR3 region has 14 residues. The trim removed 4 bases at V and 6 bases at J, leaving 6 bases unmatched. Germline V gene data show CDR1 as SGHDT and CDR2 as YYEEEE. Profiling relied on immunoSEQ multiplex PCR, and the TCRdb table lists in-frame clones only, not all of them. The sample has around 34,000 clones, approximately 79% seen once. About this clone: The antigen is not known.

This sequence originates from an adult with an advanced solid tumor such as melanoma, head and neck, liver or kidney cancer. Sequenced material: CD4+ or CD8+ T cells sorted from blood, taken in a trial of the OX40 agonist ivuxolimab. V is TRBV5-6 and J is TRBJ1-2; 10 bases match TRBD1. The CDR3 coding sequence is TGTGCCAGCAGCCCCCCCGGGACAGGGGATGGCTACACCTTC. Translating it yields CASSPPGTGDGYTF.